These 25 T cell receptor beta chains originate from one sample sequenced in a study of cytomegalovirus exposure and HLA in healthy donors. Generated by immunoSEQ multiplex PCR, the TCRdb table keeps only in-frame clones and is missing some. The sample consists of a few hundred thousand clones, roughly 83% of them appearing once. The sequencing sample was made of PBMCs. Receptors were obtained from a woman aged 25 to 39 in good health and CMV-seropositive.

The CDR3, as DNA: TGTGCCAGCAGTTACGAGTACGCGGGGGAGACCCAGTACTTC. Encoded protein: CASSYEYAGETQYF. The chain uses TRBV6-5 and TRBJ2-5; weak D call: TRBD2 (6 bases). V lost 2 bases and J lost 5, with 12 bases in between. The germline gives CDR1 MNHEY, CDR2 SVGAGI. The CDR3 loop spans 14 amino acids.

With respect to this clone: This same CDR3 is encoded by further DNA sequences in the sample. V usage is TRBV27 and J usage is TRBJ2-7; D remains ambiguous. This CDR3 spans 14 amino acids. Trimming cost V 2 bases and J 3 bases, with 11 bases left between them. The germline V gene encodes CDR1 MNHEY and CDR2 SMNVEV (reference sequence). In DNA form, the CDR3 reads TGTGCCAGCAGTTTAAAGGGATCTGGCTACGAGCAGTACTTC. Its translation is CASSLKGSGYEQYF.

In its sample, this clone was seen once. The CDR3, as DNA: TGCGCCAGCAGCCAGTTTAATTCAAGGGCCGGGGAGCTGTTTTTT. It encodes CASSQFNSRAGELFF. The chain couples TRBV4-1 to TRBJ2-2; D gene ambiguous. Trimming pared 3 bases from V and 6 bases from J, leaving 14 bases between. This CDR3 is 15 amino acids long. Germline CDR1 and CDR2: MGHRA and YSYEKL.

The chain links TRBV6-1 to TRBJ1-1, with 7 bases aligning to TRBD1. J lost 3 bases, V lost 7 bases, and 5 bases had no gene match. The V gene's germline CDR1 is MNHNS and CDR2 SASEGT. This CDR3 region has 13 residues. The CDR3 DNA reads as TGTGCCAGCACCCAAACAGGGGACACTGAAGCTTTCTTT. It yields the protein CASTQTGDTEAFF.

In this sample, this clone turned up once. This chain connects TRBV7-3 to TRBJ2-2; D remains ambiguous. Germline CDR1 SGHTA, CDR2 FQGTGA. The V gene lost 4 bases and the J gene lost 4 bases, with 7 bases spanning the gap. CDR3 size: 13 residues. CDR3 DNA sequence: TGTGCCAGCAGCTCGACTCTCACCGGGGAGCTGTTTTTT. It codes for CASSSTLTGELFF.

The chain employs TRBV6-1 and TRBJ2-2; no clear D gene. The length of the CDR3 is 14 residues. With 3 bases removed from V and 3 bases from J, the gap between germline ends came to 8 bases. The germline CDR1 and CDR2 sequences are MNHNS and SASEGT. The CDR3 bases are TGTGCCAGCAGTGAGAGAGGTGACACCGGGGAGCTGTTTTTT. It yields the protein CASSERGDTGELFF.

The V gene is TRBV7-9, the J gene TRBJ1-2, with D uncertain. CDR3 length: 17 residues. Germline V gives CDR1 SEHNR, CDR2 FQNEAQ (reference sequence). V was trimmed by 5 bases and J by 0 bases, leaving 19 bases between them. CDR3 bases: TGTGCCAGCAGCCTAACTCGCTCTCCTAGCGCTAACTATGGCTACACCTTC. It codes for CASSLTRSPSANYGYTF. Complete variable domain (other parts from reference TRBV7-9 and TRBJ1-2): DTGVSQNPRHKITKRGQNVTFRCDPISEHNRLYWYRQTLGQGPEFLTYFQNEAQLEKSRLLSDRFSAERPKGSFSTLEIQRTEQGDSAMYLCASSLTRSPSANYGYTFGSGTRLTVV.

The chain has TRBV19 and TRBJ1-2, with a possible D match to TRBD1 (5 bases). Trimming left V 5 bases short and J 12 bases short, with 19 bases between. The germline V gene encodes CDR1 LNHDA and CDR2 SQIVND (reference sequence). The CDR3 totals 13 residues. The CDR3 is CASSFWDQKSNTF. As DNA, the CDR3 is TGTGCCAGTAGTTTCTGGGACCAAAAGTCGAACACCTTC. Supplemented by reference TRBV19 and TRBJ1-2, the full variable domain reads DGGITQSPKYLFRKEGQNVTLSCEQNLNHDAMYWYRQDPGQGLRLIYYSQIVNDFQKGDIAEGYSVSREKKESFPLTVTSAQKNPTAFYLCASSFWDQKSNTFGSGTRLTVV.

The chain joins TRBV27 to TRBJ1-3, with 7 nucleotides matching TRBD1. J was trimmed by 4 bases and V by 3 bases; bases with no gene match: 3. In germline, CDR1 is MNHEY, CDR2 SMNVEV (reference sequence). The CDR3 consists of 14 residues. Here the CDR3 reads CASSFLGQGNTIYF. DNA of the CDR3: TGTGCCAGCAGTTTTCTGGGACAGGGAAACACCATATATTTT.

The chain is built from TRBV30 and TRBJ2-2; maybe TRBD1 (6 bases). This CDR3 spans 14 amino acids. V lost 3 bases and J lost 6, with 14 bases in between. Germline CDR1 is GTSNPN and CDR2 is SVGIG (reference sequence). CDR3 loop: CAWRARQGPGELFF. CDR3 nucleotide sequence: TGTGCCTGGAGAGCTAGGCAGGGGCCCGGGGAGCTGTTTTTT.

V usage is TRBV6-5 and J usage is TRBJ1-5; D may be TRBD1 (6 bases). The CDR3 is 14 residues long. The germline gives CDR1 MNHEY, CDR2 SVGAGI. The V and J ends lost 6 bases and 4 bases respectively, with 13 bases between them. This chain's CDR3 is CASRDGQKNQPQHF. CDR3 coding DNA: TGTGCCAGCAGGGACGGACAGAAAAATCAGCCCCAGCATTTT.

The rearrangement joins TRBV7-8 to TRBJ2-2; D is uncertain. Per germline, CDR1 SGHVS and CDR2 FQNEAQ. Trimming pared 4 bases from V and 6 bases from J, leaving 6 bases between. This CDR3 comprises 12 residues. The CDR3 loop is CASSWLSGELFF. CDR3 DNA sequence: TGTGCCAGCAGCTGGTTATCCGGGGAGCTGTTTTTT.

This chain joins TRBV30 and TRBJ1-4; D gene unclear. The CDR3 is made up of 15 amino acids. Germline CDR1 GTSNPN, CDR2 SVGIG (reference sequence). Trimming took 3 bases from V and 2 from J, leaving 13 bases between them. For the CDR3, the DNA is TGTGCCTGGAGCCATAGCCGCACGACTAATGAAAAACTGTTTTTT. It is translated as CAWSHSRTTNEKLFF.

V usage is TRBV6-4 and J usage is TRBJ2-7; the D gene could be TRBD1 or TRBD2 (5 bases each). The CDR3 contains 17 residues. The germline V gene encodes CDR1 MRHNA and CDR2 SNTAGT. Between the trimmed V and J ends, which lost 2 bases and 2 bases, there was a span of 19 bases. The CDR3: CASSDPSGDPFPYEQYF. For the CDR3, the DNA is TGTGCCAGCAGTGACCCATCCGGGGACCCATTCCCCTACGAGCAGTACTTC.

This clone was counted only a few times. This rearrangement joins TRBV5-1 to TRBJ1-1, with D unresolved. Germline-derived CDR1 and CDR2 are SGHRS and YFSETQ. This CDR3 has 13 amino acids. V was pared by 1 base and J by 0 bases, with 4 bases between. DNA for the CDR3: TGCGCCAGCAGCTTGACAGTGAACACTGAAGCTTTCTTT. Translation gives CASSLTVNTEAFF.

The chain is built from TRBV29-1 and TRBJ1-4; D gene uncertain. This CDR3 contains 12 residues. CDR1 and CDR2 from the germline V gene are SQVTM and ANQGSEA. Trimming stripped 3 bases from V and 2 bases from J, with 4 bases between. The DNA for the CDR3 is TGCAGCGTTGATTTCACTAATGAAAAACTGTTTTTT. Translation: CSVDFTNEKLFF.

In this sample, this clone turned up once. The rearrangement links TRBV28 to TRBJ2-7, with D perhaps TRBD1 or TRBD2 (6 bases each). The CDR3 totals 14 residues. Germline values: CDR1 MDHEN, CDR2 SYDVKM. With 7 bases removed from V and 5 bases from J, the gap between germline ends came to 18 bases. The CDR3 reads CASNRRTGTHEQYF. The CDR3 nucleotides read TGTGCCAGCAACCGAAGAACAGGGACTCACGAGCAGTACTTC.

J is TRBJ2-5 and V is TRBV9, with D perhaps TRBD1 (6 bases). Germline V gives CDR1 SGDLS, CDR2 YYNGEE. This CDR3 spans 15 amino acids. V was clipped by 4 bases and J by 6 bases, with 19 bases between them. This CDR3 is CASSSNREMGKTQYF. The CDR3 DNA sequence: TGTGCCAGCAGCTCCAACAGGGAGATGGGGAAGACCCAGTACTTC.

This rearrangement joins TRBV29-1 to TRBJ2-7; D is unresolved. Germline CDR1 SQVTM, CDR2 ANQGSEA. V lost 5 bases to trimming and J lost 3 bases, with 11 bases between them. The CDR3 contains 12 residues. The CDR3 protein is CSVYVTSYEQYF. The CDR3 region has the DNA TGCAGCGTTTATGTGACAAGCTACGAGCAGTACTTC.

The chain joins TRBV7-8 to TRBJ2-2, with TRBD1 identical over 10 bases. With V trimmed by 4 bases and J by 3 bases, 11 bases remained unmatched. From germline, CDR1 is SGHVS and CDR2 FQNEAQ. The CDR3 has 18 amino acids. This CDR3 is CASSSRVTDRGHTGELFF. CDR3 in DNA: TGTGCCAGCAGCTCAAGAGTTACCGACAGGGGGCACACCGGGGAGCTGTTTTTT. The full variable domain, in which reference TRBV7-8 and TRBJ2-2 provide the parts outside the CDR3, is GAGVSQSPRYKVAKRGQDVALRCDPISGHVSLFWYQQALGQGPEFLTYFQNEAQLDKSGLPSDRFFAERPEGSVSTLKIQRTQQEDSAVYLCASSSRVTDRGHTGELFFGEGSRLTVL.

The chain carries TRBV5-1 and TRBJ2-7, with D perhaps TRBD1 (5 bases). Trimming took 2 bases from V and 2 from J, leaving 20 bases between them. CDR1 and CDR2 from the germline V gene are SGHRS and YFSETQ. The CDR3 runs 17 residues. As DNA, the CDR3 is TGCGCCAGCAGCTTTGGCAGGGCCCCGAAAACACCCTACGAGCAGTACTTC. The encoded protein is CASSFGRAPKTPYEQYF.

About this clone: Other DNA sequences within the sample encode an identical CDR3. This rearrangement joins TRBV27 to TRBJ1-5, with D perhaps TRBD1 (6 bases). CDR3 length: 14 residues. Looked up from germline, CDR1 is MNHEY and CDR2 is SMNVEV (reference sequence). Trimming took 4 bases from V and 2 from J, leaving 9 bases between them. The CDR3 protein is CASSSPGGNQPQHF. The CDR3 DNA follows: TGTGCCAGCAGTTCCCCAGGGGGCAATCAGCCCCAGCATTTT.

CDR3: CASSLIHNTGELFF. The CDR3 DNA is TGTGCCAGCAGCTTAATACACAACACCGGGGAGCTGTTTTTT. V gene TRBV7-3 combines with J gene TRBJ2-2; D unclear. CDR3 length: 14 amino acids. Per the germline V gene, CDR1 is SGHTA and CDR2 is FQGTGA. V lost 1 base, J lost 2 bases, and 5 bases lay in between.

The chain recombines TRBV7-2 with TRBJ2-4; no clear D gene. V was clipped by 1 base and J by 5 bases, with 9 bases between them. The V gene's germline CDR1 is SGHTA and CDR2 FQGNSA. The CDR3 runs to 14 residues. CDR3 residues: CASSLGSIQNIQYF. CDR3 bases: TGTGCCAGCAGCTTAGGGTCTATACAAAACATTCAGTACTTC.

This clone showed up just a few times. J is TRBJ1-5 and V is TRBV4-1; D is ambiguous. The germline V gene has CDR1 MGHRA and CDR2 YSYEKL. The CDR3 runs to 13 residues. V was trimmed by 0 bases and J by 6 bases, leaving 6 bases between them. CDR3 DNA sequence: TGCGCCAGCAGCCAAGATTACGTTCAGCCCCAGCATTTT. Protein product: CASSQDYVQPQHF.